A single sample is the source of the 16 T cell receptor beta chains below, sequenced in a study of blood T cell repertoires in COVID-19. TCRdb's table, derived via immunoSEQ multiplex PCR, lists solely in-frame clones and lacks some. The sample lists about 430,000 clones; approximately 90% were seen once. Sample: peripheral blood. The source is a man between 18 and 29 years old with COVID-19, enrolled during active disease.

The chain carries TRBV29-1 and TRBJ2-2, with D tentatively TRBD1 (5 bases). CDR1 SQVTM and CDR2 ANQGSEA come from the germline V gene. This CDR3 region has 12 residues. V dropped 6 bases and J dropped 6 bases, with 11 bases sitting between them. The CDR3 DNA follows: TGCAGCGTCAAGGGGCTGTCCGGGGAGCTGTTTTTT. It codes for CSVKGLSGELFF.

V is TRBV6-5 and J is TRBJ1-1; TRBD1 agrees at 8 bases. There are 13 residues in the CDR3. Unmatched junction bases numbered 4, after V lost 2 bases and J lost 8 bases. Germline lookup yields CDR1 MNHEY and CDR2 SVGAGI. The CDR3 DNA sequence: TGTGCCAGCAGTTACAGACAGGGGAGGGAAGCTTTCTTT. Amino acid sequence: CASSYRQGREAFF.

V gene TRBV6-5 combines with J gene TRBJ1-5; 12 nucleotides align to TRBD1. The CDR3 sequence is 13 residues long. The junction had 2 bases not matched to a gene; V was cut back by 8 bases and J by 6 bases. The V gene's germline CDR1 is MNHEY and CDR2 SVGAGI. The CDR3: CASGTGGSQPQHF. DNA of the CDR3: TGTGCCAGCGGGACAGGGGGCTCTCAGCCCCAGCATTTT.

As regards this clone: This CDR3 is also generated by other DNA sequences in the sample. The V gene is TRBV6-5, the J gene TRBJ1-2; the D is unclear. The V gene's germline CDR1 is MNHEY and CDR2 SVGAGI. This CDR3 is built from 14 residues. V lost 0 bases, J lost 4 bases, and 9 bases lay in between. CDR3 amino acids: CASSYSAGVYGYTF. DNA of the CDR3: TGTGCCAGCAGTTACTCGGCAGGCGTCTATGGCTACACCTTC.

The chain employs TRBV5-8 and TRBJ2-3, with 7 bases matching TRBD2. With 0 bases clipped from V and 2 bases from J, the junction kept 9 bases outside the gene matches. Germline CDR1 reads SGHTS; CDR2 reads YDEGEE. This CDR3 has 17 residues. The CDR3 protein is CASSLATTSTLTDTQYF. CDR3 nucleotides: TGTGCCAGCAGCTTGGCCACGACTAGCACCCTCACAGATACGCAGTATTTT.

The J gene is TRBJ2-1, the V gene TRBV3-1 (or the pseudogene TRBV3-2); weak D call: TRBD2 (5 bases). The CDR3 extends over 15 amino acids. V was trimmed by 0 bases and J by 3 bases, leaving 9 bases between them. Germline loops: CDR1 LGHDT, CDR2 YNNKEL (reference sequence). The CDR3 spells CASSQDRGGYNEQFF. The CDR3 nucleotides read TGTGCCAGCAGCCAAGATCGTGGAGGCTACAATGAGCAGTTCTTC.

The gene calls are TRBV19 and TRBJ1-5; D perhaps matches TRBD1 (6 bases). The V gene's germline CDR1 is LNHDA and CDR2 SQIVND (reference sequence). Deletions cut 3 bases from V and 4 bases from J, with 13 bases between. CDR3 size: 15 residues. The CDR3: CASSIGGAGNQPQHF. CDR3 coding DNA: TGTGCCAGTAGTATCGGGGGGGCAGGAAATCAGCCCCAGCATTTT. Looking up the rest from reference TRBV19 and TRBJ1-5 gives the full variable domain: DGGITQSPKYLFRKEGQNVTLSCEQNLNHDAMYWYRQDPGQGLRLIYYSQIVNDFQKGDIAEGYSVSREKKESFPLTVTSAQKNPTAFYLCASSIGGAGNQPQHFGDGTRLSIL.

This chain joins TRBV7-9 and TRBJ2-1, with TRBD2 identical over 7 bases. Per germline, CDR1 SEHNR and CDR2 FQNEAQ (reference sequence). The CDR3 is made up of 15 amino acids. V lost 4 bases and J lost 0; bases outside the gene matches: 3. DNA for the CDR3: TGTGCCAGCAGCTCCAAGCGGGACTCCTACAATGAGCAGTTCTTC. Its protein product is CASSSKRDSYNEQFF.

The V and J genes are TRBV18 and TRBJ1-3; tentative D call: TRBD1 (6 bases). Germline V gene lookup returns CDR1 KGHSH and CDR2 LQKENI. The CDR3 is 16 residues long. Trimming took off 1 base at V and 1 base at J, with 11 bases between the two ends. The CDR3 reads CASSPRTANSGNTIYF. CDR3 bases: TGTGCCAGCTCACCACGGACAGCTAATTCTGGAAACACCATATATTTT.

The J gene is TRBJ2-3, the V gene TRBV27; perhaps TRBD1 as D (5 bases). Germline assignment: CDR1 MNHEY and CDR2 SMNVEV (reference sequence). The CDR3 is 16 residues long. V lost 4 bases and J 4 bases, leaving 18 bases between the germline ends. CDR3 nucleotide sequence: TGTGCCAGCAGTTCCCCCTTAGGGGCCCCCGCAGATACGCAGTATTTT. Translated, it gives CASSSPLGAPADTQYF.

This clone was seen just once. The V call is TRBV3-1 (or the pseudogene TRBV3-2), the J call TRBJ2-7, with 8 bases lining up with TRBD1. The CDR3 covers 17 residues. Germline CDR1 reads LGHDT; CDR2 reads YNNKEL (reference sequence). J gave up 1 base and V 0 bases, and 8 bases lay outside the gene matches. The CDR3 bases are TGTGCCAGCAGCCAAGATTTAGGCACAGGGGGTTCCTACGAGCAGTACTTC. Translation: CASSQDLGTGGSYEQYF.

The chain uses TRBV2 and TRBJ2-7, with a weak D call TRBD1 (5 bases). Germline CDR1 SNHLY, CDR2 FYNNEI. The CDR3 spans 12 residues. V was shortened by 4 bases and J by 5 bases, with 9 bases between the two germline ends. The CDR3 here is CASSGQGDEQYF. The CDR3 bases are TGTGCCAGCAGTGGGCAGGGCGACGAGCAGTACTTC.

This clone was recorded once. The chain recombines TRBV5-1 with TRBJ2-7, with 8 nucleotides matching TRBD2. Germline trimming cut 4 bases from V and 6 bases from J; bases unmatched to any gene: 15. CDR1 is SGHRS, CDR2 YFSETQ, per germline. The CDR3 spans 16 residues. This CDR3 is CASSALAGRGFGEQYF. The CDR3 DNA sequence: TGCGCCAGCAGCGCCTTAGCGGGGAGAGGTTTTGGCGAGCAGTACTTC.

The chain has TRBV28 and TRBJ2-5; 11 positions match TRBD2. CDR1 is MDHEN and CDR2 is SYDVKM in the germline V gene. The ends lost 5 bases at V and 4 bases at J; junction bases unmatched: 15. CDR3 length equals 18 residues. CDR3 sequence reads: CASSAYYSGREQGETQYF. CDR3 DNA: TGTGCCAGCAGTGCATATTATAGCGGGAGGGAGCAAGGAGAGACCCAGTACTTC.

J is TRBJ2-5 and V is TRBV12-3 or TRBV12-4; D call uncertain. Trimming removed 5 bases from V and 5 bases from J, with 9 bases in between. The CDR3 is 12 residues long. CDR3 coding DNA: TGTGCCAGCAGTCAGTGGTTGGAGACCCAGTACTTC. Translated: CASSQWLETQYF.

This chain joins TRBV11-2 and TRBJ2-3; 13 bases fit TRBD2. V lost 5 bases to trimming and J lost 2 bases; unmatched junction nucleotides: 4. This CDR3 is 16 amino acids long. Germline CDR1 reads SGHAT; CDR2 reads FQNNGV. The CDR3 DNA reads TGTGCCAGCAGCAGACTAGCGGGGGGTATCACAGATACGCAGTATTTT. Its protein product is CASSRLAGGITDTQYF.